Shown below are 11 T cell receptor beta chains from a single sample sequenced in a study of Graves' ophthalmopathy and Graves' hyperthyroidism. Beta-chain TCR CDR3 regions were amplified from RNA transcripts. Second-round multiplex PCR came after first-round RT-PCR with HTBI primers. TCRdb passed the multiplex PCR reads through MiXCR, listing each CDR3 protein once. The sample includes about 550,000 distinct CDR3 sequences, just under 40% of them seen just once. Sequenced: peripheral blood or thyroid tissue (not recorded which). The origin of the receptors is an adult man with Graves' hyperthyroidism.

The chain carries TRBV13 and TRBJ2-7; D remains ambiguous. Trimming removed 3 bases from V and 7 bases from J, with 13 bases in between. The CDR3 consists of 13 residues. The V gene's germline CDR1 is PRHDT and CDR2 FYEKMQ (reference sequence). The CDR3 here is CASSFVQNNEQYF. As DNA, the CDR3 is TGTGCCAGCAGCTTCGTACAAAACAATGAGCAGTACTTC.

The chain uses TRBV29-1 and TRBJ1-1; 9 bases line up with TRBD1. J gave up 10 bases and V 3 bases, and 3 bases lay outside the gene matches. This CDR3 region has 11 residues. In germline, CDR1 is SQVTM, CDR2 ANQGSEA. The CDR3 DNA is TGCAGCGTTGACCCGGACAGGGGAGCTTTCTTT. Its translation is CSVDPDRGAFF.

Ten or more counts support this clonotype. The V gene is TRBV20-1, the J gene TRBJ2-7; TRBD2 aligns across 14 bases. Germline V gene data show CDR1 as DFQATT and CDR2 as SNEGSKA (reference sequence). This CDR3 comprises 15 residues. V was pared by 1 base and J by 6 bases, with 5 bases of the junction left unmatched. The CDR3 DNA sequence: TGCAGTGCTAGAGGTCGACTAGCGGGGGGGCGCGAGCAGTACTTC. Encoded protein: CSARGRLAGGREQYF.

There are a few counts of this clonotype. The genes are TRBV9 and TRBJ1-3, with a tentative D call TRBD1 (5 bases). Per the germline V gene, CDR1 is SGDLS and CDR2 is YYNGEE. CDR3 size: 16 residues. V was clipped by 4 bases and J by 0 bases, with 14 bases between them. CDR3 in DNA: TGTGCCAGCAGCCCCCGGGGGGGGGACTCTGGAAACACCATATATTTT. Protein: CASSPRGGDSGNTIYF.

V gene TRBV7-9 combines with J gene TRBJ1-4; TRBD1 aligns across 10 bases. With 4 bases clipped from V and 11 bases from J, the junction kept 10 bases outside the gene matches. The V gene's germline CDR1 is SEHNR and CDR2 FQNEAQ (reference sequence). CDR3 size: 15 residues. This CDR3 reads CASSSTGTGDLKLFF. DNA for the CDR3: TGTGCCAGCAGCTCGACCGGGACAGGGGACCTTAAACTGTTTTTT.

The chain couples TRBV7-2 to TRBJ1-6, with D tentatively TRBD1 (5 bases). The V and J ends lost 5 bases and 3 bases respectively, with 14 bases between them. Germline-derived CDR1 and CDR2 are SGHTA and FQGNSA. The CDR3 contains 16 residues. The CDR3 region is CASSRGLGLYNSPLHF. The CDR3 DNA reads TGTGCCAGCAGCCGGGGGTTGGGCCTCTATAATTCACCCCTCCACTTT.

This rearrangement joins TRBV24-1 to TRBJ1-5; D call uncertain. This CDR3 comprises 13 residues. From germline, CDR1 is KGHDR and CDR2 SFDVKD. Trimming took off 8 bases at V and 11 bases at J, with 18 bases between the two ends. CDR3 residues: CATTPTLPETQHF. CDR3 nucleotides: TGTGCCACCACCCCGACGTTGCCAGAGACCCAGCATTTT.

In its sample, this clonotype was seen many times. This rearrangement joins TRBV7-8 to TRBJ1-4, with D perhaps TRBD1 (6 bases). Germline V gives CDR1 SGHVS, CDR2 FQNEAQ. The CDR3 is 17 residues long. The ends were cut back, 5 bases at V and 5 bases at J, with 21 bases in the middle. CDR3 in amino acids: CASSPSVTGALNEKLFF. CDR3 bases: TGTGCCAGCAGCCCAAGCGTGACAGGCGCCTTAAATGAAAAACTGTTTTTT.

Many counts were recorded for this clonotype. V is TRBV6-1 and J is TRBJ2-5; perhaps TRBD1 as D (5 bases). This CDR3 contains 17 residues. The V and J ends lost 0 bases and 5 bases respectively, with 19 bases between them. Germline CDR1 is MNHNS and CDR2 is SASEGT. DNA of the CDR3: TGTGCCAGCAGTGAAGCGCTGTGGACAAATAAGGGGGAGACCCAGTACTTC. Protein product: CASSEALWTNKGETQYF.

This clonotype was detected many times. The genes are TRBV29-1 and TRBJ1-1, with no clear D. CDR1 is SQVTM and CDR2 is ANQGSEA in the germline V gene. The V and J ends lost 4 bases and 3 bases respectively, with 6 bases between them. The CDR3 covers 11 residues. Written as DNA, the CDR3 is TGCAGCGTTGGTGGGGACACTGAAGCTTTCTTT. Translating it yields CSVGGDTEAFF.

The table lists this clonotype with many counts. The V call is TRBV7-9, the J call TRBJ2-7, with D possibly TRBD2 on 6 matching bases. Germline V gene sequence: CDR1 SEHNR, CDR2 FQNEAQ (reference sequence). This CDR3 region has 13 residues. With 0 bases removed from V and 5 bases from J, the gap between germline ends came to 8 bases. Written as DNA, the CDR3 is TGTGCCAGCAGCTTAGCGGGAGGTAACGAGCAGTACTTC. Amino acids: CASSLAGGNEQYF. Filled out from reference TRBV7-9 and TRBJ2-7, the complete variable domain reads DTGVSQNPRHKITKRGQNVTFRCDPISEHNRLYWYRQTLGQGPEFLTYFQNEAQLEKSRLLSDRFSAERPKGSFSTLEIQRTEQGDSAMYLCASSLAGGNEQYFGPGTRLTVT.